This TCR beta chain was recorded in a study of OX40 agonist ivuxolimab in advanced cancers. Study-level background: Clinicians treated patients with ivuxolimab, an agonistic anti-OX40 (CD134) antibody.

Drawing of blood for sampling happened at baseline, at cycle 4 day 1, and at cycle 7 day 1. This clone has more than one count but fewer than ten. Its antigen remains unidentified. The CDR3 loop spans 14 amino acids. CDR1 and CDR2 (germline): SGHNT, YYREEE (reference sequence). Trimming removed 3 bases from V and 5 bases from J; junction bases left unmatched: 4. Study observations and caveats: Among T cells, CD8+ cells averaged more expanded clones than CD4+ cells. Blood T cells, both CD4+ and CD8+, expanded clonally by week 6 at 0.1 to 3.0 mg/kg.

Profiling relied on immunoSEQ multiplex PCR, and the TCRdb table lists in-frame clones only, not all of them. Of tens of thousands of clones listed, approximately 84% are singletons. The receptor comes from an adult with an advanced solid tumor such as melanoma, head and neck, liver or kidney cancer. Material: CD4+ or CD8+ T cells sorted from blood, obtained in a trial of the OX40 agonist ivuxolimab. V gene TRBV5-4 combines with J gene TRBJ2-1, with TRBD2 matching 8 bases. Here the CDR3 reads CASSYSGGHNEQFF. The CDR3 DNA sequence: TGTGCCAGCAGCTACTCGGGAGGGCACAATGAGCAGTTCTTC.